Presented here are 11 T cell receptor beta chains from one specimen sequenced in a study of cytomegalovirus exposure and HLA in healthy donors. TCRdb's copy holds only in-frame clones and misses some; the assay was immunoSEQ multiplex PCR. The sample shows 50,000 to 80,000 clones, roughly 89% of them seen only once. The specimen was PBMCs. The receptors originated from a woman younger than 30 in good health and CMV-seronegative.

The chain has TRBV4-2 and TRBJ2-7; possibly TRBD1 for D (6 bases). This CDR3 has 14 residues. Trimming removed 4 bases from V and 3 bases from J, with 13 bases in between. Germline CDR1 and CDR2: LGHNA and YNFKEQ. CDR3: CASSPSEGDYEQYF. CDR3 bases: TGTGCCAGCAGCCCAAGCGAGGGGGACTACGAGCAGTACTTC.

The chain uses TRBV27 and TRBJ2-5; no clear D gene. The CDR3 extends over 14 amino acids. V lost 2 bases and J 2 bases, leaving 9 bases between the germline ends. Germline CDR1 MNHEY, CDR2 SMNVEV (reference sequence). In nucleotides, the CDR3 is TGTGCCAGCAGTTTAAGGCGGAGTCAAGAGACCCAGTACTTC. Translation: CASSLRRSQETQYF.

A remark on this clone: The germline gene is not matched at one end of the junction; a read error may be the cause. The chain has TRBV2 and TRBJ2-2, with 7 bases aligning to TRBD1. CDR3 length equals 16 residues. The V gene's germline CDR1 is SNHLY and CDR2 FYNNEI. CDR3 loop: CASREGQATNTGELFF. CDR3 in DNA: TGTGCCAGCAGGGAAGGACAGGCAACGAACACCGGGGAGCTGTTTTTT.

The chain is built from TRBV29-1 and TRBJ2-7; D gene ambiguous. CDR3 length: 11 residues. Trimming stripped 4 bases from V and 2 bases from J, with 6 bases between. Germline CDR1 SQVTM, CDR2 ANQGSEA. The DNA of the CDR3 is TGCAGCGTTGGAGCTCCCTACGAGCAGTACTTC. Translated, it gives CSVGAPYEQYF.

The chain is built from TRBV18 and TRBJ1-5; D is ambiguous. The CDR3 extends over 14 amino acids. Germline assignment: CDR1 KGHSH and CDR2 LQKENI. V lost 1 base to trimming and J lost 3 bases, with 7 bases between them. The DNA for the CDR3 is TGTGCCAGCTCACCACTACCGGTCAATCAGCCCCAGCATTTT. It yields the protein CASSPLPVNQPQHF.

The V call is TRBV7-3, the J call TRBJ2-3; 9 bases are shared with TRBD2. Germline CDR1 and CDR2: SGHTA and FQGTGA. The junction had 13 bases not matched to a gene; V was cut back by 5 bases and J by 4 bases. CDR3 size: 17 residues. For the CDR3, the DNA is TGTGCCAGCAGCCCTTGGGGGGCGGGGGGGCGATCAGATACGCAGTATTTT. Amino acid sequence: CASSPWGAGGRSDTQYF.

The chain links TRBV30 to TRBJ1-5, with TRBD1 as a possible D gene (6 bases). Germline loops: CDR1 GTSNPN, CDR2 SVGIG (reference sequence). The CDR3 extends over 16 amino acids. Trimming stripped 1 base from V and 4 bases from J, with 17 bases between. CDR3 DNA: TGTGCCTGGAGTGGTGATCCGGGGGGCCGAAATCAGCCCCAGCATTTT. It codes for CAWSGDPGGRNQPQHF.

This rearrangement joins TRBV18 to TRBJ1-5; maybe TRBD1 (5 bases). This CDR3 has 16 amino acids. The germline V and J ends were trimmed by 1 base and 3 bases, with 13 bases remaining between them. Germline V gene sequence: CDR1 KGHSH, CDR2 LQKENI. CDR3: CASSPQGRGTNQPQHF. CDR3 nucleotides: TGTGCCAGCTCACCACAGGGAAGGGGCACCAATCAGCCCCAGCATTTT. The full variable domain, completed using reference TRBV18 and TRBJ1-5, is NAGVMQNPRHLVRRRGQEARLRCSPMKGHSHVYWYRQLPEEGLKFMVYLQKENIIDESGMPKERFSAEFPKEGPSILRIQQVVRGDSAAYFCASSPQGRGTNQPQHFGDGTRLSIL.

CDR3 nucleotide sequence: TGCGCCAGCAGCCAAGGAAGCGGGGGGGCAGCGGAGACCCAGTACTTC. Translated: CASSQGSGGAAETQYF. J is TRBJ2-5 and V is TRBV4-1, with 10 positions matching TRBD2. The J segment lost 5 bases and the V segment lost 1 base, leaving 7 bases of the junction unmatched. The CDR3 spans 16 residues. Germline assignment: CDR1 MGHRA and CDR2 YSYEKL.

V usage is TRBV15 and J usage is TRBJ2-1, with D perhaps matching TRBD2 (6 bases). Looked up from germline, CDR1 is LNHNV and CDR2 is YYDKDF (reference sequence). This CDR3 region has 18 residues. Trimming pared 0 bases from V and 3 bases from J, leaving 18 bases between. The CDR3 DNA follows: TGTGCCACCAGCAGAGACTTACTAGTAAGCGGGTTCTACAATGAGCAGTTCTTC. It is translated as CATSRDLLVSGFYNEQFF.

The chain is built from TRBV18 and TRBJ1-1; 7 bases match TRBD1. The CDR3 extends over 12 amino acids. Germline V gene sequence: CDR1 KGHSH, CDR2 LQKENI. The V gene end was trimmed by 5 bases and the J gene end by 7 bases; junction bases not matched to a gene: 4. This CDR3 reads CASSFRDSEAFF. The DNA for the CDR3 is TGTGCCAGCTCATTTAGGGACAGTGAAGCTTTCTTT. The variable domain in full, with the rest retrieved from reference TRBV18 and TRBJ1-1, is NAGVMQNPRHLVRRRGQEARLRCSPMKGHSHVYWYRQLPEEGLKFMVYLQKENIIDESGMPKERFSAEFPKEGPSILRIQQVVRGDSAAYFCASSFRDSEAFFGQGTRLTVV.